The entry below describes one T cell receptor beta chain. This CDR3 comprises 12 residues. The V and J ends lost 6 bases and 2 bases respectively, with 10 bases between them. Germline lookup yields CDR1 SQVTM and CDR2 ANQGSEA. The investigators amplified TCR beta CDR3 regions from RNA transcripts. The study used the HTBI primer set for a first-round RT-PCR of the TCR CDR3. One entry per CDR3 protein, called by TCRdb with MiXCR from the multiplex PCR reads. Here the sample spans a few hundred thousand distinct CDR3 sequences, under 15% being singletons. This sample stems from a study of T cells in Graves' hyperthyroidism and ophthalmopathy.

The chain couples TRBV29-1 to TRBJ2-5; D is perhaps TRBD1 (5 bases). The sequenced sample was blood. This TCR derives from a woman in her thirties with Graves' hyperthyroidism. CDR3 region: CSVETAQETQYF. CDR3 in DNA: TGCAGCGTAGAGACAGCTCAAGAGACCCAGTACTTC.